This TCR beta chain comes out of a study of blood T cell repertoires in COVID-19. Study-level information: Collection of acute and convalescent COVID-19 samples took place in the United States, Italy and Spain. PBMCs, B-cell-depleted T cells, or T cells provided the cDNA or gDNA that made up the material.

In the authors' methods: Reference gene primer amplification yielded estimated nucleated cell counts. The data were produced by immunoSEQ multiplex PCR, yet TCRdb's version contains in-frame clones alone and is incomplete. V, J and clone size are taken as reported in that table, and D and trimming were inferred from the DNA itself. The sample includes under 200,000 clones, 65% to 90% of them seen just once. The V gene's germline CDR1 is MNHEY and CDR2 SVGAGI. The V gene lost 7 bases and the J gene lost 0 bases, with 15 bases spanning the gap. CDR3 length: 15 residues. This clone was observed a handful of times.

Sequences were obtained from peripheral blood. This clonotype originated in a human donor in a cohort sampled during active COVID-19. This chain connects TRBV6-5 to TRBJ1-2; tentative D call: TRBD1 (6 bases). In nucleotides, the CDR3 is TGTGCCAGCACCTTACGTAGGACAGCTAACTATGGCTACACCTTC. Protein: CASTLRRTANYGYTF.